This TCR beta chain was sequenced during a study of shared clonotypes between healthy human individuals. Findings of the study overall: It was expected that sequencing depth would affect clonotype sharing among donors. Shared clonotypes across all four donors exceeded non-shared ones in generation probability.

Genomic DNA belonging to each subset was distributed in equal measure over several immunoSEQ plates. In the source study's methods: With immunoSEQ giving junction-only sequences and no quality scores, filtering differed. Clones were read by immunoSEQ multiplex PCR, and TCRdb kept only the in-frame ones, dropping some. That table is the source of V, J and clone size, and D and trimming were worked out from the DNA. The table lists about 110,000 clones, about 72% of them singletons. As to this clone: Its antigen remains unknown.

J was trimmed by 0 bases and V by 5 bases; bases with no gene match: 6. The CDR3 extends over 18 amino acids. Germline-derived CDR1 and CDR2 are LNHNV and YYDKDF (reference sequence). The clonotype was recovered from a woman between 25 and 40 years old in good health. This rearrangement joins TRBV15 to TRBJ2-1, with 14 bases that match TRBD2. The sequenced sample consisted of memory CD8+ T cells sorted from blood. Subset specified: CD45RO+ cells pooled with CCR7-negative TemRA cells. The CDR3 region has the DNA TGTGCCACCAGCGTCGGGACTAGCGGGAGATTCTCCTACAATGAGCAGTTCTTC. Translating it yields CATSVGTSGRFSYNEQFF. The full variable domain, rest sourced from reference TRBV15 and TRBJ2-1, is DAMVIQNPRYQVTQFGKPVTLSCSQTLNHNVMYWYQQKSSQAPKLLFHYYDKDFNNEADTPDNFQSRRPNTSFCFLDIRSPGLGDTAMYLCATSVGTSGRFSYNEQFFGPGTRLTVL.